This note documents a single T cell receptor beta chain sequence. This clonotype was seen once. Its specific antigen is unknown. A much larger clone is a single base away; this may be a read error. Lacking the conserved final phenylalanine or tryptophan, this CDR3 likely reflects a read error. Deletion took 7 bases off V and 0 bases off J, with a span of 14 bases between the germline ends. Termini included, the CDR3 measures 15 amino acids. Only the CDR3 DNA is retained, 45 bases long and in frame from the first base. Via the germline V gene, CDR1 is MDHEN and CDR2 SYDVKM. The source of the sample is a study of glioma-infiltrating T cells (dated by TCRdb to 2016 to 2017). Notes on the research overall: Sequencing of TCR alpha- and beta-chain repertoires was performed on glioma tissue, on non-neoplastic brain tissue, and on matched peripheral blood mononuclear cells. To measure divergence between tissue and blood T-cell populations, each tissue-infiltrating repertoire was compared with the peripheral blood repertoire of the same patient. The paired cohort comprised three low-grade glioma patients, about eight primary glioblastoma patients and three non-glioma patients contributing non-neoplastic brain tissue.

TCR alpha and beta CDR3 regions were amplified with the iRepertoire nested amplicon-rescue multiplex PCR (arm-PCR) platform from RNA. One-step reverse transcription and amplification used about 85-400 ng of tissue mRNA or PBMC total RNA as input. After bead purification, a secondary multiplex PCR added Illumina adapters, and libraries were gel-purified between 200 and 400 bp. The libraries contained internal 6-nucleotide barcodes that were used for demultiplexing. The libraries were sequenced on an Illumina MiSeq using 2x220 or 2x250 nucleotide paired-end reads. In the original analysis: Paired reads were merged using FLASH 1.2.11 and aligned with BWA-MEM to the GRCh37 human genome, and TRA and TRB reads were then extracted. For V and J assignment, an IMGT-derived reference of cassette sequences and CDR3 motifs that included pseudogenes was used. Three-frame translation of reads was performed, and productive CDR3s were defined as those with a C...FGXG motif and no stop codons. A clonotype was defined as a unique combination of a V-J cassette pair and a CDR3 amino acid sequence. Filtering of reads was based on Hamming distance, with the threshold set by the sequence error rate of each sample in mapped regions. The public reads were quality trimmed at Q25 with fastp and then assembled into clones with MiXCR by TCRdb, keeping productive beta chains. Each CDR3 protein gets just one entry, which takes the most common genes and DNA from the rows behind it. In this record, the V and J calls reflect TCRdb's handling and not the investigators' own analysis. Counted in this sample were about 180,000 distinct CDR3 sequences; around 42% of them appeared once. The ten largest clones take up under 6.5% of the sample.

The paper's findings and limits, for the study overall: Very few CDR3 sequences were shared between tissue and blood, attributed to high CDR3 diversity and limited sampling. In non-neoplastic patients, VJ-independent divergence between tissue and blood fell below expectation, whereas in all gliomas, and especially in low-grade gliomas, the divergence rose above expectation. Group comparisons rested on small numbers: three non-neoplastic, three low-grade glioma and seven or eight glioblastoma patients.

The clonotype comes from a human donor with low-grade glioma or glioblastoma, undergoing nonglioma brain surgery, or in good health (not recorded which). The sequence joins TRBV28 to TRBJ2-3, with no confident D gene call. The specimen was glioma tissue, nonneoplastic brain tissue, or PBMCs (not recorded which). CDR3 region: CASNSAGQSTDTQYY. The DNA reads as follows: TGTGCCAGCAACTCCGCCGGGCAGAGCACAGATACGCAGTATTAT.